Reported below is one T cell receptor (beta chain). This clone may be a read error of a much larger clone one base away. Each CDR3 protein gets one entry after TCRdb re-called the 5' RACE reads with MiXCR. The top ten clones hold around 0.52% of a sample with roughly 44,000 distinct CDR3 sequences, about 6.3% of them seen once. This sample was included in a study of neurological immune-mediated disorders. Healthy controls consisted of blood bank volunteers in Maryland, USA. For sorted libraries, the input was about a million CD4+ or CD8+ T cells. The source material was CD4+ T cells from blood. The TCR was taken from a woman aged 40-49 years in good health.

The CDR3 region has the DNA TGTGCCATCAGTTGGTCCGGGACATTGGGTGGCTACACCTTC. Residues: CAISWSGTLGGYTF. The chain employs TRBV28 and TRBJ1-2; D perhaps matches TRBD1 (6 bases). The CDR3 loop spans 14 amino acids. Germline V gene data show CDR1 as MDHEN and CDR2 as SYDVKM.